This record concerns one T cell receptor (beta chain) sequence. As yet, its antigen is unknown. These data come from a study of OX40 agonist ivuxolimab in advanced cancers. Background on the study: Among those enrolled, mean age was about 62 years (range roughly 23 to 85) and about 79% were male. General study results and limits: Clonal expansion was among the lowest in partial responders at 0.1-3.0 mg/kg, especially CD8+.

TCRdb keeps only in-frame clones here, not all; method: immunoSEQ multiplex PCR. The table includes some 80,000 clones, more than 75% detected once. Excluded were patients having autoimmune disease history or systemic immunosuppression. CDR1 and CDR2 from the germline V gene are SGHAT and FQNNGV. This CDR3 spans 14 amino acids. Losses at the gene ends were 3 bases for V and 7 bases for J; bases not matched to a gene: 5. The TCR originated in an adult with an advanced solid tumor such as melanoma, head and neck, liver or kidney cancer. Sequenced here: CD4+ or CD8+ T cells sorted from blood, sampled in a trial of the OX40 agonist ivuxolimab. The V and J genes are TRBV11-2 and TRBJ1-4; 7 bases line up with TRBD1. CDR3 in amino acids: CASSFNRGSEKLFF. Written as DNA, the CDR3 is TGTGCCAGCAGCTTCAACAGGGGAAGTGAAAAACTGTTTTTT.